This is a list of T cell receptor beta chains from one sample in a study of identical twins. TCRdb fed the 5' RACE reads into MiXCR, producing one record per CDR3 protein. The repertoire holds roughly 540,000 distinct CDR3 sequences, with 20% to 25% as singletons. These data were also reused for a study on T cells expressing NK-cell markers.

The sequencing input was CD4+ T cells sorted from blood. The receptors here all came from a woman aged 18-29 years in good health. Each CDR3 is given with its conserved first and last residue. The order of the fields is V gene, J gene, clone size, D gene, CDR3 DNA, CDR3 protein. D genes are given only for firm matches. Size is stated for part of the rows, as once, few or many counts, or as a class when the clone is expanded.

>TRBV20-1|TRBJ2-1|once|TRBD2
TGCAGTGCTAGGGGGACTAGCGGGAGCTCCTACAATGAGCAGTTCTTC
CSARGTSGSSYNEQFF
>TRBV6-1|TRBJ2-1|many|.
TGTGCCAGCAGTCCCGGGCTACAGGGAGTCGATGAGCAGTTCTTC
CASSPGLQGVDEQFF
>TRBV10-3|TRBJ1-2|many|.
TGTGCCATCAGTGTTACGAGTGGCTACACCTTC
CAISVTSGYTF
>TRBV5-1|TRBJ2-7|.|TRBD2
TGCGCCAGCAGCTTGGTACCAGCTAGCGGGTACGAGCAGTACTTC
CASSLVPASGYEQYF
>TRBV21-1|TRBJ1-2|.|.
TGTGCCAGCAGCCCGAGACAGGAACATCATGGCTACACCTTC
CASSPRQEHHGYTF
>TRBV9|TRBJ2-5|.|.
TGTGCCAGCAGCACGATCTCCGGGACTGTGGAGACCCAGTACTTC
CASSTISGTVETQYF
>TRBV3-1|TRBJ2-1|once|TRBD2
TGTGCCAGCAGCCTCCTAGGACTAGCGGGGCCCAAAGATGAGCAGTTCTTC
CASSLLGLAGPKDEQFF
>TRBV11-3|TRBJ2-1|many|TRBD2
TGTGCCAGCAGCTTGAGCGTAGCGGGAGGTAGTGAGCAGTTCTTC
CASSLSVAGGSEQFF
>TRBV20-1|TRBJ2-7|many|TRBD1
TGCAGTGCTAGAACCGACAGGGTCAACGAGCAGTACTTC
CSARTDRVNEQYF
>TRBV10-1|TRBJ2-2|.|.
TGCGCCAGCAGTGACACCCAGGGAACCGGGGAGCTGTTTTTT
CASSDTQGTGELFF
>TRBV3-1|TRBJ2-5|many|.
TGTGCCAGCAGCCTGGGCTACGAGACCCAGTACTTC
CASSLGYETQYF
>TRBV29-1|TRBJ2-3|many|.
TGCAGCGTTGAAGACTCAAGGAAGGGAAGGTTT
CSVEDSRKGRF
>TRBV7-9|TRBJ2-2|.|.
TGTGCCAGCAGTCCTGCCGGGTCCGGGGAGCTGTTTTTT
CASSPAGSGELFF
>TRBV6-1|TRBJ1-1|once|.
TGTGCCAGCACCGTGACAGTTTACACTGAAGCTTTCTTT
CASTVTVYTEAFF
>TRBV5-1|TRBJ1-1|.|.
TGCGCCAGCAGTGGAATTCTCCCGGGGTACACTGAAGCTTTCTTT
CASSGILPGYTEAFF
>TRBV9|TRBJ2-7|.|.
TGTGCCAGCAGCCCGGGGCAGCGGACCTACGAGCAGTACTTC
CASSPGQRTYEQYF
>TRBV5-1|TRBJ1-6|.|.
TGCGCCAGCAGCTTGGCCACACCTGGAAGTTCACCCCTCCACTTT
CASSLATPGSSPLHF
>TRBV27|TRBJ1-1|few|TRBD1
TGTGCCAGCATCCAGGCGGGACAGGGGGCGACTGAAGCTTTCTTT
CASIQAGQGATEAFF
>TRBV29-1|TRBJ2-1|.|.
TGCAGCGCCGGACCGACAGCCTCAAGCTCCTACAATGAGCAGTTCTTC
CSAGPTASSSYNEQFF
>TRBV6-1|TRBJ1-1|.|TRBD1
TGTGCCAGCAGGCCTACAGGGGCCCGGAGGGAAGCTTTCTTT
CASRPTGARREAFF
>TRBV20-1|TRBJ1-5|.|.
TGCAGTGCCCCGATAGGGAGTGGGGATCAGCCCCAGCATTTT
CSAPIGSGDQPQHF
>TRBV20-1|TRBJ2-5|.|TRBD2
TGCAGTGCTAGCGGGAGGGCCGGAGAGACCCAGTACTTC
CSASGRAGETQYF
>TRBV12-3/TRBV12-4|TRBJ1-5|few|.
TGTGCCAGCAGTTTCAGTGGTACTATCAATCAGCCCCAGCATTTT
CASSFSGTINQPQHF
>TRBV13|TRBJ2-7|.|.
TGTGCCAGCAGCTTAGGGACCCGGGAGGAGCAGTACTTC
CASSLGTREEQYF
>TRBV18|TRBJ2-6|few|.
TGTGCCAGCTCACTGTCTTCCCCGAACTTCTCTGGGGCCAACGTCCTGACTTTC
CASSLSSPNFSGANVLTF
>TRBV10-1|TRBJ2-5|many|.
TGCGCCAGCAGTGAGCGGGGGTCAGACCAAGAGACCCAGTACTTC
CASSERGSDQETQYF
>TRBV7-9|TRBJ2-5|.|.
TGTGCCAGCAGCTTAGATTATTCGTTGGCGGTCGAAGAGACCCAGTACTTC
CASSLDYSLAVEETQYF
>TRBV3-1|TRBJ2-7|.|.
TGTGCCAGCAGCCAATCTGTTGACGAGCAGTACTTC
CASSQSVDEQYF
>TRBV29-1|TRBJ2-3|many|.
TGCAGCGTATCAAGAACAGATACGCAGTATTTT
CSVSRTDTQYF
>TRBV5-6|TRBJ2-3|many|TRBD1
TGTGCCAGCAGCTTGAACAGGGGAACAGATACGCAGTATTTT
CASSLNRGTDTQYF
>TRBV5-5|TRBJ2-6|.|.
TGTGCCAGCATCCTGGACCTGGGCTCTGGGGCCAACGTCCTGACTTTC
CASILDLGSGANVLTF
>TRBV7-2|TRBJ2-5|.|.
TGTGCCAGCAGCCGACAGGGAGGGAGGCAAGAGACCCAGTACTTC
CASSRQGGRQETQYF
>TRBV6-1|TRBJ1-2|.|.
TGTGCCAGCAGAACCGACAAGTTTTATGGCTACACCTTC
CASRTDKFYGYTF
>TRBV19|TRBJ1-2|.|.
TGTGCCAGTACCCCTCGGGGGTTAGAGTATGGCTACACCTTC
CASTPRGLEYGYTF
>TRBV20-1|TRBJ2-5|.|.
TGCAGTGCTAGTCTGGGGGAGACCCAGTACTTC
CSASLGETQYF
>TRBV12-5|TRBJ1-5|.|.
TGTGCTAGTAGTCTCAGTGGGGGGTTTGGCAATCAGCCCCAGCATTTT
CASSLSGGFGNQPQHF
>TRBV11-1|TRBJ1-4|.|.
TGTGCCAGCAGTTCATCACGTCGGGGGCGTGGGACTAATGAAAAACTGTTTTTT
CASSSSRRGRGTNEKLFF
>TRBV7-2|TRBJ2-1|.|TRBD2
TGTGCCAGCAGCCCTCCGGGACTAGCGGGGAGTGAGCAGTTCTTC
CASSPPGLAGSEQFF
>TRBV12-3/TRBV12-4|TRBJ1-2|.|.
TGTGCCAGCAGTTTAAACCCAGCGGTGGGCGGCTACACCTTC
CASSLNPAVGGYTF
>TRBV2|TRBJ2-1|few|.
TGTGCCAGCAGTGAAGGTCACCTCCAGTTCTTC
CASSEGHLQFF
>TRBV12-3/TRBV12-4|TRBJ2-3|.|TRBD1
TGTGCCACCGTCCCCCAGGGGGTGAGCACAGATACGCAGTATTTT
CATVPQGVSTDTQYF
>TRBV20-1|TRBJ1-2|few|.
TGCAGTGTCCACGCCAGAGGTGGTGGCTACACCTTC
CSVHARGGGYTF
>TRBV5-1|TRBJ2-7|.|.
TGCGCCAGCAGCTTGGTCCCCATCCTAACGGGTGAGCAGTACTTC
CASSLVPILTGEQYF
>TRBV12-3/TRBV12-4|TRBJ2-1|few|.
TGTGCCAGCAGGCGGGACATGCCCAATGAGCAGTTCTTC
CASRRDMPNEQFF
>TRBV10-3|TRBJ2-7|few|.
TGTGCCATCAGGGAAGGACAGAAACTGGAAGAGCAGTACTTC
CAIREGQKLEEQYF
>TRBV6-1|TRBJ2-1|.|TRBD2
TGTGCCAGCAGAGAAGCGGGAGGGCGTAATGAGCAGTTCTTC
CASREAGGRNEQFF
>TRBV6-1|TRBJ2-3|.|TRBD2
TGTGCCAGCAGCCCCCTACTAGCGGGGTCGGCAGATACGCAGTATTTT
CASSPLLAGSADTQYF
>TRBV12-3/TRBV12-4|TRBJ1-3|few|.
TGTGCCAGCAGTTTAGCCGCCTCTGGAAACACCATATATTTT
CASSLAASGNTIYF
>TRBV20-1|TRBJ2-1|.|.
TGCAGTGCCGTCGGACATCACAATGAGCAGTTCTTC
CSAVGHHNEQFF